The following is a TCR beta chain sequence with its context. Its antigen remains unidentified. The V end lost 5 bases, the J end lost 5 bases, and 6 bases lay between the germline ends. This CDR3 has 11 amino acids. Looked up from germline, CDR1 is MDHEN and CDR2 is SYDVKM. Assay execution took place at the deep level. Method: immunoSEQ multiplex PCR; TCRdb's copy keeps in-frame clones and lacks some. The data show 700,000 to 950,000 clones, with about 97% seen just once and less than 0.25% held by the top ten. These data originate in a study of shared clonotypes between healthy human individuals. Study findings and constraints: Among non-shared clonotypes, generation probabilities were lower than among those shared by all four donors.

CD45RO negativity and positive selection for CCR7 defined naive CD8 cells, a population that excluded terminally differentiated effector memory CD45RA+ cells. Healthy HIV-negative adults with no recent acute infections or vaccinations were recruited as donors. The receptor's source is a man aged 25-40 years in good health. Sample: naive CD8+ T cells sorted from blood. The chain joins TRBV28 to TRBJ1-2; D call uncertain. The CDR3 DNA is TGTGCCAGCAGTGCCGCATATGGCTACACCTTC. This encodes CASSAAYGYTF.